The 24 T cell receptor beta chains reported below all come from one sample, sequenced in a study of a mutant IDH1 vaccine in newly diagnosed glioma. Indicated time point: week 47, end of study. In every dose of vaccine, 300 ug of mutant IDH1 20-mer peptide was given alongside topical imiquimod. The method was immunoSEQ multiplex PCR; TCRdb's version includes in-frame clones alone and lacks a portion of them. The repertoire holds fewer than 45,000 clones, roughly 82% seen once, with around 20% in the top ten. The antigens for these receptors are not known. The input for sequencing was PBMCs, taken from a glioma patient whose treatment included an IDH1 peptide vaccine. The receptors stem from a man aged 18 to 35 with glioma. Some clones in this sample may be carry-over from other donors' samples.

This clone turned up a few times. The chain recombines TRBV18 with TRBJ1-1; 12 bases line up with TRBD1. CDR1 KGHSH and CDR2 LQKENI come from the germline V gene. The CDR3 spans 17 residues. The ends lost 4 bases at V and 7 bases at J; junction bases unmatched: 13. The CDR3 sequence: CASSLNSGTGGPSEAFF. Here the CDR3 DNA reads TGTGCCAGCTCACTGAATTCCGGGACAGGGGGCCCGAGTGAAGCTTTCTTT.

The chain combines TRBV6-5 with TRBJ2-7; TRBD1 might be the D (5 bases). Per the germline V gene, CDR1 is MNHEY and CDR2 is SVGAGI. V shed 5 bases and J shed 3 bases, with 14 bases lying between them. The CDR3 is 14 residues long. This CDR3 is CASSLSDSLYEQYF. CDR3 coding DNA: TGTGCCAGCAGTCTTTCCGACAGTCTCTACGAGCAGTACTTC.

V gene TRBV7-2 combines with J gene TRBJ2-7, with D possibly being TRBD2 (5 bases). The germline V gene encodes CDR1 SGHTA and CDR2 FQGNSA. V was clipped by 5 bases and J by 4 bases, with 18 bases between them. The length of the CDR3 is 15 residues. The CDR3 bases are TGTGCCAGCAGCCGTCGGGGAGATACACAGTACGAGCAGTACTTC. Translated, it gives CASSRRGDTQYEQYF.

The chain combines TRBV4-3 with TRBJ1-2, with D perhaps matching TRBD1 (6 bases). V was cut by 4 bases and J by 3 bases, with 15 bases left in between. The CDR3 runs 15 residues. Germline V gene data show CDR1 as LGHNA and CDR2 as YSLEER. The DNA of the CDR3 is TGCGCCAGCAGCCCCCGCGGTTCAGGGGACTATGGCTACACCTTC. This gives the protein CASSPRGSGDYGYTF.

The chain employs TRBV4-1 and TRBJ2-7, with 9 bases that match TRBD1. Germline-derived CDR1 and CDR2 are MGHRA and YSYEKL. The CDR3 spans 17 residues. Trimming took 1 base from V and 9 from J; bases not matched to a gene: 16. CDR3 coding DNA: TGCGCCAGCAGCCAAGCCGTCGGGGGGACAGGGACCCTAGTGCAGTACTTC. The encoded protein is CASSQAVGGTGTLVQYF.

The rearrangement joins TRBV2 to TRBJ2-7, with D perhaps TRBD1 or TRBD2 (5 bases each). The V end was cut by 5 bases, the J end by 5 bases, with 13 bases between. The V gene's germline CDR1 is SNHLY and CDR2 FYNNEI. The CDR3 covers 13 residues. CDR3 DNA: TGTGCCAGCAGTTCCCCGGGGCTGGACGAGCAGTACTTC. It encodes CASSSPGLDEQYF.

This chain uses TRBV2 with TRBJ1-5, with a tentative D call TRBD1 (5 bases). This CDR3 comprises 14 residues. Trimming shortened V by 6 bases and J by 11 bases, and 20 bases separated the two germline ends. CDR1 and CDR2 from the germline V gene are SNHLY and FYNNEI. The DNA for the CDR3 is TGTGCCAGCAGGAAGTGGGACGCCCCTACGGCCCAGCATTTT. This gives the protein CASRKWDAPTAQHF.

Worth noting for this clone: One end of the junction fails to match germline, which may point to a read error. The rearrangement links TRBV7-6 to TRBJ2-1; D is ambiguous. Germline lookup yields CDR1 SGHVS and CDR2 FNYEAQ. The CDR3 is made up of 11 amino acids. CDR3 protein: CASSIANEQFF. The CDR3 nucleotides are TGTGCCAGCAGCATAGCCAATGAGCAGTTCTTC.

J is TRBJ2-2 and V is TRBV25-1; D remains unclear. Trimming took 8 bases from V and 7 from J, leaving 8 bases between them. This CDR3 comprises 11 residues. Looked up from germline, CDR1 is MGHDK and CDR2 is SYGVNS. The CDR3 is CASSVRGELFF. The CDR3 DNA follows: TGTGCCAGCTCCGTCCGCGGGGAGCTGTTTTTT.

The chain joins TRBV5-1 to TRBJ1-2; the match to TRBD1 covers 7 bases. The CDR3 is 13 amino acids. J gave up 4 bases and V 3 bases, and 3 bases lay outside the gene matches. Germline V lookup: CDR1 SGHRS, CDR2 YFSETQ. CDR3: CASSSTGAYGYTF. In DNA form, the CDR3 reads TGCGCCAGCAGCTCTACAGGGGCCTATGGCTACACCTTC.

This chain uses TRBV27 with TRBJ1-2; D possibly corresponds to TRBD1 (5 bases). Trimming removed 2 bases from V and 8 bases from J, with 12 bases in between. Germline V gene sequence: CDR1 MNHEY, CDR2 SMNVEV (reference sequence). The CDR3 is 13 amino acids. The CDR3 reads CASSLDGARGYTF. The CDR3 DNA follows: TGTGCCAGCAGTTTAGATGGGGCGCGGGGCTACACCTTC.

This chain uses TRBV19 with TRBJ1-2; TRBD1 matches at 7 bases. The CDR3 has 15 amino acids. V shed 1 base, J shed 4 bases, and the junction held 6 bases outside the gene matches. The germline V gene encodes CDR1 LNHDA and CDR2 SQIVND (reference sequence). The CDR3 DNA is TGTGCCAGTAGTATAGGGACAGGCGCACCCTATGGCTACACCTTC. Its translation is CASSIGTGAPYGYTF.

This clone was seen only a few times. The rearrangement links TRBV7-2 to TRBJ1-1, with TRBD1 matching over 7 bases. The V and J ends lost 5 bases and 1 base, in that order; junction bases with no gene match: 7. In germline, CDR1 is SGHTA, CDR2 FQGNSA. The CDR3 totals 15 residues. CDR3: CASSLRGRRNTEAFF. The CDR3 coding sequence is TGTGCCAGCAGCCTAAGGGGGCGCCGGAACACTGAAGCTTTCTTT. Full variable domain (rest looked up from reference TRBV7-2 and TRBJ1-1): GAGVSQSPSNKVTEKGKDVELRCDPISGHTALYWYRQSLGQGLEFLIYFQGNSAPDKSGLPSDRFSAERTGGSVSTLTIQRTQQEDSAVYLCASSLRGRRNTEAFFGQGTRLTVV.

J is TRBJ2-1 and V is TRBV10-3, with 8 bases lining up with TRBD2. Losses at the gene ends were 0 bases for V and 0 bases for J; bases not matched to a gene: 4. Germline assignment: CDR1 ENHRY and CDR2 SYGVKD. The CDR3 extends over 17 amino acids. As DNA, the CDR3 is TGTGCCATCAGTGAGTCGGCTAGCGGGCGCTCCTACAATGAGCAGTTCTTC. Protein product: CAISESASGRSYNEQFF.

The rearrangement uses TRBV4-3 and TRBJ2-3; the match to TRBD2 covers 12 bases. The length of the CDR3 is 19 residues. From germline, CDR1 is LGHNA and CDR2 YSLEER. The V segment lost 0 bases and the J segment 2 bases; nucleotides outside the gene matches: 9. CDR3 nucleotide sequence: TGCGCCAGCAGCCAAGAGCTTGGTCCTAGCGGGGGGGCCACAGATACGCAGTATTTT. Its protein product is CASSQELGPSGGATDTQYF.

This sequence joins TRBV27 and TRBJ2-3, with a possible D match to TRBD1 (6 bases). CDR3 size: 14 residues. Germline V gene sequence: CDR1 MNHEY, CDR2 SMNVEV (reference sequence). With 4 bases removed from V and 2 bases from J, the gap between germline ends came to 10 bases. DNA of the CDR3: TGTGCCAGCAGTTACCGGGGACACACAGATACGCAGTATTTT. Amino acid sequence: CASSYRGHTDTQYF.

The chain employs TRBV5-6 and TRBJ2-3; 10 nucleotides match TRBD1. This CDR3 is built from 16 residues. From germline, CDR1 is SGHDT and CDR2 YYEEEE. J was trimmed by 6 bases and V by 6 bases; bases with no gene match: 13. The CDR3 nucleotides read TGTGCCAGCACCTGGGGACAGGGGCATCAGGGGGATACGCAGTATTTT. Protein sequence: CASTWGQGHQGDTQYF.

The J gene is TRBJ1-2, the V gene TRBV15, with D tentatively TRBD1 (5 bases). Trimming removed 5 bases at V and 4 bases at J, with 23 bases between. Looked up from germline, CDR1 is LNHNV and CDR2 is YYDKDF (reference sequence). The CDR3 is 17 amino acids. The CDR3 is CATSQAQGWGPGYGYTF. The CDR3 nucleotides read TGTGCCACCAGCCAAGCCCAAGGCTGGGGCCCAGGCTATGGCTACACCTTC.

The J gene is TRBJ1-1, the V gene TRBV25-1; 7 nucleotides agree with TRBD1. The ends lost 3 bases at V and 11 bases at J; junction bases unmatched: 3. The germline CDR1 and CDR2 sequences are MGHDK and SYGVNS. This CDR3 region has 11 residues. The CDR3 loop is CASSETGSAFF. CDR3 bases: TGTGCCAGCAGTGAGACAGGGAGTGCTTTCTTT.

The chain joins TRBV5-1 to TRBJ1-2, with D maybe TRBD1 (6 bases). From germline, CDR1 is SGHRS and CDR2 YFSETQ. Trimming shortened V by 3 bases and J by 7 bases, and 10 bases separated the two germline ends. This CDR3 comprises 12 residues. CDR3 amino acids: CASSSTRGGYTF. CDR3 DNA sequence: TGCGCCAGCAGCTCGACCAGGGGTGGCTACACCTTC. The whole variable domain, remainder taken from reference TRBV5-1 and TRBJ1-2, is KAGVTQTPRYLIKTRGQQVTLSCSPISGHRSVSWYQQTPGQGLQFLFEYFSETQRNKGNFPGRFSGRQFSNSRSEMNVSTLELGDSALYLCASSSTRGGYTFGSGTRLTVV.

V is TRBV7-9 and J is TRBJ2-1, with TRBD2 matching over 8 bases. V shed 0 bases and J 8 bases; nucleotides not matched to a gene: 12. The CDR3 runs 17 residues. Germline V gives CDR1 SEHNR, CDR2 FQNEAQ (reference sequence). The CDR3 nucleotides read TGTGCCAGCAGCTTAGCCTGGGGGCGGGAGGTTTGGGATGAGCAGTTCTTC. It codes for CASSLAWGREVWDEQFF.

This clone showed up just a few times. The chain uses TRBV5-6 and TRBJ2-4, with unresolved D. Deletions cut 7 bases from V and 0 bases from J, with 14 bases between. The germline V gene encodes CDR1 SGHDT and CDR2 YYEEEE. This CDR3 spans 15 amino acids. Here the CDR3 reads CASRSAGIAKNIQYF. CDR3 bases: TGTGCCAGCCGATCAGCAGGTATAGCCAAAAACATTCAGTACTTC.

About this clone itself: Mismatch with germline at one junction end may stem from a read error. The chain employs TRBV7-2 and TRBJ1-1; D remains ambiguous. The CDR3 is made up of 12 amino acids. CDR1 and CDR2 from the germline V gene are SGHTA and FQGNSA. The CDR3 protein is CASSSGRASGSF. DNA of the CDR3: TGTGCCAGCAGCTCCGGTAGGGCATCCGGCTCCTTT.

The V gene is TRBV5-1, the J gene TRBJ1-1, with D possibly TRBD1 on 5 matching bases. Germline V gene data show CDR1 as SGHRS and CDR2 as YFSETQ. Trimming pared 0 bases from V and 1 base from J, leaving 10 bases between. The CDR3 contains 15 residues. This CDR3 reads CASSLEVRANTEAFF. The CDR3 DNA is TGCGCCAGCAGCTTGGAGGTCAGGGCGAACACTGAAGCTTTCTTT.